This entry describes one T cell receptor beta chain. Its antigen is currently unknown. Extraction of RNA together with DNA used about 17-31 mg of unsorted bulk tissue. Starting from 500 ng of total RNA, TCR beta cDNA was produced with a primer in the constant region. Libraries covering TCR beta were generated through three nested multiplex PCR rounds (using a slightly modified ARM-PCR). It was with TRBV1-TRBV30 forward primers and a C-beta reverse primer that the first two PCR rounds were run, at around 9 cycles each. A single record per CDR3 protein comes from TCRdb applying MiXCR to the multiplex PCR reads. The sample has approximately 79,000 distinct CDR3 sequences; almost 70% are singletons. CDR3 length equals 12 residues. Trimming shortened V by 8 bases and J by 3 bases, and 8 bases separated the two germline ends. The sample belongs to a study of tumor-infiltrating lymphocytes in primary liver carcinoma.

General observations from the study: Only about 7-24% of top clones showed up in all five tumor regions. Compared with tumor region pairs, tumor-adjacent and tumor-blood pairs overlapped less. Tumor top-250-clone fraction significantly exceeded that of blood (p = 0.039).

The clonotype was recovered from a man between 35 and 55 years old with primary liver carcinoma and hepatitis B virus infection. The chain couples TRBV12-3 or TRBV12-4 to TRBJ2-4; no firm D call. Sequences were obtained from liver tumor tissue from sampling region 4. Subset in this sample: tumor region T4, right-lateral pole. The CDR3 spells CASCPGKNIQYF. CDR3 DNA: TGTGCCAGCTGCCCGGGCAAAAACATTCAGTACTTC.